Listed here are 24 T cell receptor beta chains from one sample, sequenced in a study of cytomegalovirus exposure and HLA in healthy donors. Amplification used 60 Vbeta primers and 13 Jbeta primers. TCRdb keeps only in-frame clones here, not all; method: immunoSEQ multiplex PCR. The sample has approximately 86,000 clones, about 85% seen once. Sequences were obtained from PBMCs. These TCRs come from a man aged 40-50 years in good health and CMV-seropositive.

The chain is built from TRBV5-4 and TRBJ2-2, with a possible D match to TRBD2 (6 bases). Germline V gene sequence: CDR1 SGHNT, CDR2 YYREEE (reference sequence). With 3 bases removed from V and 7 bases from J, the gap between germline ends came to 16 bases. The CDR3 spans 15 residues. Written as DNA, the CDR3 is TGTGCCAGCAGCTCTCCCCGGGACTCCCACGGGGAGCTGTTTTTT. Protein product: CASSSPRDSHGELFF.

This chain links TRBV19 with TRBJ2-5; 13 bases are a match to TRBD2. V lost 6 bases, J lost 1 base, and 5 bases stayed unmatched. The CDR3 has 16 amino acids. Germline V gene sequence: CDR1 LNHDA, CDR2 SQIVND (reference sequence). The CDR3: CASRPRLAGGQETQYF. Written as DNA, the CDR3 is TGTGCCAGTAGACCTCGACTAGCGGGGGGCCAAGAGACCCAGTACTTC.

The chain combines TRBV5-4 with TRBJ1-6, with 7 nucleotides matching TRBD1. Germline CDR1 is SGHNT and CDR2 is YYREEE (reference sequence). The CDR3 contains 16 residues. Trimming at V came to 0 bases and at J to 7 bases, leaving 7 bases not matched to a gene. CDR3 in DNA: TGTGCCAGCAGCTTGGGAGGGACAGTTTCAAATTCACCCCTCCACTTT. This gives the protein CASSLGGTVSNSPLHF.

This clone was counted between two and nine times. This rearrangement joins TRBV6-1 to TRBJ2-5; 7 nucleotides match TRBD1. The CDR3 is made up of 14 amino acids. The germline CDR1 and CDR2 sequences are MNHNS and SASEGT. V gave up 1 base and J gave up 5 bases; unmatched junction bases: 4. CDR3 bases: TGTGCCAGCAGTGAAGGAGGGGGCTCGGAGACCCAGTACTTC. Amino acids: CASSEGGGSETQYF.

V usage is TRBV6-1 and J usage is TRBJ1-1; 9 bases are shared with TRBD1. With V trimmed by 7 bases and J by 1 base, 16 bases remained unmatched. Germline lookup yields CDR1 MNHNS and CDR2 SASEGT. The CDR3 is 18 amino acids. The chain's CDR3 is CASIERDRESLGNTEAFF. CDR3 in DNA: TGTGCCAGCATTGAGAGGGACAGGGAGTCTCTCGGGAACACTGAAGCTTTCTTT.

The V and J genes are TRBV7-6 and TRBJ1-4; 9 nucleotides match TRBD1. Trimming cost V 3 bases and J 7 bases; bases outside gene matches: 6. From germline, CDR1 is SGHVS and CDR2 FNYEAQ. The CDR3 is made up of 15 amino acids. The CDR3 bases are TGTGCCAGCAGCTTTTCGGGACAGGGTCCTGAAAAACTGTTTTTT. As protein: CASSFSGQGPEKLFF.

This clone was seen more than once but under ten times. The CDR3 loop is CASSLDRDSYGYTF. Written as DNA, the CDR3 is TGTGCCAGCTCGCTCGACCGGGATTCCTATGGCTACACCTTC. The rearrangement uses TRBV18 and TRBJ1-2; D unresolved. This CDR3 is 14 amino acids long. V was clipped by 6 bases and J by 4 bases, with 15 bases between them. Germline V CDR1 and CDR2: KGHSH, LQKENI.

The table lists this clone with a few counts. The genes are TRBV19 and TRBJ1-1, with no clear D. There are 13 residues in the CDR3. CDR1 and CDR2 (germline): LNHDA, SQIVND (reference sequence). With 9 bases removed from V and 0 bases from J, the gap between germline ends came to 11 bases. CDR3 sequence (DNA): TGTGCCAGCGTTAGCCGTTTGAACACTGAAGCTTTCTTT. Amino acid sequence: CASVSRLNTEAFF.

This clone has a single count. This chain links TRBV9 with TRBJ2-5; 8 positions match TRBD2. Germline loops: CDR1 SGDLS, CDR2 YYNGEE. V lost 3 bases to trimming and J lost 11 bases; unmatched junction nucleotides: 6. The CDR3 runs 12 residues. The chain's CDR3 is CASSGLLADQYF. CDR3 sequence (DNA): TGTGCCAGCAGCGGATTACTAGCGGATCAGTACTTC. Variable domain in full (rest from reference TRBV9 and TRBJ2-5): DSGVTQTPKHLITATGQRVTLRCSPRSGDLSVYWYQQSLDQGLQFLIQYYNGEERAKGNILERFSAQQFPDLHSELNLSSLELGDSALYFCASSGLLADQYFGPGTRLLVL.

The chain carries TRBV18 and TRBJ2-1; TRBD2 agrees at 13 bases. The CDR3 consists of 14 residues. V dropped 5 bases and J dropped 8; count of bases not matched to a gene: 3. Per germline, CDR1 KGHSH and CDR2 LQKENI. The CDR3 sequence is CASSRGTSGDEQFF. As DNA, the CDR3 is TGTGCCAGCTCAAGAGGGACTAGCGGGGATGAGCAGTTCTTC.

Written as DNA, the CDR3 is TGTGCCAGCAGCCACCTTAGGGGTAGCGGGGGCGCAGATACGCAGTATTTT. This gives the protein CASSHLRGSGGADTQYF. This chain uses TRBV7-2 with TRBJ2-3; 9 nucleotides line up with TRBD2. J was trimmed by 4 bases and V by 5 bases; bases with no gene match: 13. The CDR3 extends over 17 amino acids. Germline V gene sequence: CDR1 SGHTA, CDR2 FQGNSA.

This clone was seen a single time. This rearrangement joins TRBV5-8 to TRBJ2-2, with TRBD2 as a possible D gene (6 bases). The ends were cut back, 3 bases at V and 4 bases at J, with 22 bases in the middle. Germline V gene lookup returns CDR1 SGHTS and CDR2 YDEGEE. The CDR3 totals 18 residues. The CDR3 loop is CASSSNPAIIGSTGELFF. CDR3 nucleotide sequence: TGTGCCAGCAGCTCGAATCCCGCTATCATCGGGAGCACCGGGGAGCTGTTTTTT.

The V call is TRBV2, the J call TRBJ2-1, with TRBD2 identical over 8 bases. V gave up 5 bases and J gave up 2 bases; unmatched junction bases: 8. The CDR3 is 16 residues long. Germline values: CDR1 SNHLY, CDR2 FYNNEI. Here the CDR3 DNA reads TGTGCCAGCAGTCTCCGGCGGGGGGAGACCTACAATGAGCAGTTCTTC. This encodes CASSLRRGETYNEQFF.

The chain links TRBV6-5 to TRBJ1-6; D unresolved. The CDR3 totals 13 residues. The germline CDR1 and CDR2 sequences are MNHEY and SVGAGI. V dropped 10 bases and J dropped 1 base, with 8 bases sitting between them. CDR3 sequence (DNA): TGTGCCACGGGGAGGTCCTATAATTCACCCCTCCACTTT. This sequence encodes CATGRSYNSPLHF.

The chain links TRBV7-2 to TRBJ2-3; D remains ambiguous. This CDR3 region has 12 residues. The germline CDR1 and CDR2 sequences are SGHTA and FQGNSA. The V and J ends lost 5 bases and 3 bases respectively, with 6 bases between them. The CDR3 DNA is TGTGCCAGCAGCCCTCCTACAGATACGCAGTATTTT. Its protein product is CASSPPTDTQYF.

This sequence joins TRBV19 and TRBJ2-5; D possibly corresponds to TRBD2 (6 bases). TRBJ2-7 matches the DNA end more closely, so the J call is doubtful. CDR3 size: 14 residues. Germline V gene data show CDR1 as LNHDA and CDR2 as SQIVND (reference sequence). The CDR3 nucleotides read TGTGCCAGTAATTGGGGGGATAGCTCCTACGAGCAGTACTTC. The encoded protein is CASNWGDSSYEQYF.

The J gene is TRBJ2-6, the V gene TRBV2; tentatively, D is TRBD2 (6 bases). V was clipped by 10 bases and J by 0 bases, with 10 bases between them. CDR1 and CDR2 (germline): SNHLY, FYNNEI. The CDR3 sequence is 14 residues long. The CDR3: CATGLLSGANVLTF. The CDR3 nucleotides are TGTGCCACCGGACTACTCTCTGGGGCCAACGTCCTGACTTTC.

Here the CDR3 reads CASSKDRVTGTGELFF. CDR3 coding DNA: TGTGCCAGCAGCAAAGACAGGGTAACGGGCACCGGGGAGCTGTTTTTT. The chain carries TRBV7-3 and TRBJ2-2, with 7 bases fitting TRBD1. Germline values: CDR1 SGHTA, CDR2 FQGTGA. J gave up 4 bases and V 5 bases, and 10 bases lay outside the gene matches. The CDR3 is made up of 16 amino acids.

The V gene is TRBV29-1, the J gene TRBJ2-4, with a tentative D call TRBD1 (6 bases). V was clipped by 1 base and J by 9 bases, with 13 bases between them. CDR1 and CDR2 (germline): SQVTM, ANQGSEA. This CDR3 has 13 amino acids. CDR3: CSVEVQGLGIQYF. As DNA, the CDR3 is TGCAGCGTTGAAGTACAGGGTTTGGGCATTCAGTACTTC.

This clone was observed a single time. The chain carries TRBV11-2 and TRBJ1-6; 7 bases map to TRBD1. Trimming took 2 bases from V and 14 from J; bases not matched to a gene: 12. This CDR3 comprises 15 residues. CDR1 is SGHAT, CDR2 FQNNGV, per germline. This CDR3 is CASSLYRGHDISLHF. The CDR3 nucleotides read TGTGCCAGCAGCTTATACAGGGGACACGACATATCCCTCCACTTT.

This clone showed up just a few times. The chain is built from TRBV6-1 and TRBJ2-1; 8 positions match TRBD2. Germline CDR1 and CDR2: MNHNS and SASEGT. The CDR3 runs to 15 residues. The ends lost 2 bases at V and 6 bases at J; junction bases unmatched: 6. In DNA, the CDR3 is TGTGCCAGCAGTGAATGGAGCGGGAGTCGCAATGAGCAGTTCTTC. Its translation is CASSEWSGSRNEQFF.

The rearrangement joins TRBV10-3 to TRBJ2-7; TRBD1 matches 7 bases. Germline V gene lookup returns CDR1 ENHRY and CDR2 SYGVKD. The junction had 9 bases not matched to a gene; V was cut back by 8 bases and J by 2 bases. This CDR3 comprises 14 residues. The CDR3 bases are TGTGCCATCGGGGAAAGGCAGGGGGCCTACGAGCAGTACTTC. This gives the protein CAIGERQGAYEQYF.

This sequence joins TRBV5-1 and TRBJ2-7; perhaps TRBD2 as D (5 bases). Germline CDR1 is SGHRS and CDR2 is YFSETQ. V was shortened by 6 bases and J by 4 bases, with 17 bases between the two germline ends. The CDR3 consists of 14 residues. Here the CDR3 reads CASTLGRGQYEQYF. The CDR3 DNA sequence: TGCGCCAGCACCCTTGGGAGAGGCCAATACGAGCAGTACTTC.

This chain links TRBV7-9 with TRBJ1-3; the D is unclear. Looked up from germline, CDR1 is SEHNR and CDR2 is FQNEAQ (reference sequence). The CDR3 loop spans 13 amino acids. V lost 6 bases and J lost 1, with 7 bases in between. The CDR3: CASREGSGNTIYF. The CDR3 nucleotides are TGTGCCAGCAGGGAGGGTTCTGGAAACACCATATATTTT.